These 20 T cell receptor beta chains were sequenced from one sample in a study of tumor-infiltrating lymphocytes in primary liver carcinoma (dated by TCRdb to 2016 to 2017). Total RNA and DNA were co-extracted without cell sorting from roughly 20-30 mg of bulk tissue using the AllPrep DNA/RNA mini kit. Sequencer: Illumina HiSeq 2500. Starting from about 500 ng total RNA, TCRbeta-specific cDNA was produced by reverse transcription with a constant-region primer and ProtoScript II reverse transcriptase. The TCRbeta libraries were prepared through three rounds of nested multiplex PCR following a slightly modified ARM-PCR procedure. The first two PCR rounds used multiplex TRBV1-TRBV30 forward primers with a Cbeta reverse primer, each for 10 cycles. TCRdb handled the public reads itself, with Q25 trimming in fastp and clone calling in MiXCR, and kept productive beta chains. When rows share a CDR3 protein, they turn into one entry using the most common DNA and genes. This sample comprises 100,000 or so distinct CDR3 sequences, roughly 80% of them detected only once. Clones ranked in the top ten supply around 21% of the sample.

The sequencing sample was made of liver tumor tissue from sampling region 3. The cell subset or site label here, explained by the study, means: tumor region T3, left-lateral pole. The source is a man in his forties with primary liver carcinoma and hepatitis B virus infection.

As regards this clonotype: The junction does not match germline at one end; this may be a read error. The chain uses TRBV4-2 and TRBJ2-1, with D possibly matching TRBD2 (5 bases). The V gene's germline CDR1 is LGHNA and CDR2 YNFKEQ. The CDR3 is 16 amino acids. The CDR3 reads CASSQGPGSSYNEQLF. CDR3 nucleotide sequence: TGTGCCAGCAGCCAAGGACCGGGAAGCTCCTACAATGAGCAGTTATTC.

Comments on this clonotype: One junction end does not reproduce the germline sequence, and a read error may be involved. The chain is built from TRBV25-1 and TRBJ2-2; D is ambiguous. The V gene's germline CDR1 is MGHDK and CDR2 SYGVNS. The CDR3 spans 15 residues. This CDR3 is CASSSSILNIGELFF. CDR3 DNA: TGTGCCAGTTCAAGTAGCATACTGAACATCGGGGAGCTGTTTTTT.

A note on this clonotype: The conserved closing phenylalanine or tryptophan is absent in this CDR3, likely reflecting a read error. This sequence joins TRBV29-1 and TRBJ2-1; unclear D gene. Germline CDR1 reads SQVTM; CDR2 reads ANQGSEA. The CDR3 runs to 11 residues. V was cut by 6 bases and J by 0 bases, with 3 bases left in between. The CDR3 DNA reads TGCAGCGTCCCCTCCTACAATGAGCAGTTCTAC. Encoded protein: CSVPSYNEQFY.

This clonotype has a handful of counts. Its ends do not fully match the called genes, so a read error is possible. This sequence joins TRBV13 and TRBJ2-7; TRBD1 matches at 7 bases. Germline lookup yields CDR1 PRHDT and CDR2 FYEKMQ (reference sequence). The CDR3 extends over 14 amino acids. CDR3 sequence (DNA): TGTGACAGCAGCCCGTGGACAGGATCCTACGAGCGGTACTTC. Translated: CDSSPWTGSYERYF.

Turning to this clonotype: The conserved final phenylalanine or tryptophan is absent from the CDR3, which likely points to a read error. The DNA is left out, because the CDR3 cannot be placed on it with certainty; the CDR3 is given as TCRdb lists it. The genes are TRBV30 and TRBJ1-1; TRBD1 was called by the table and not checked on the DNA. The CDR3 length is 15 residues, termini included. Germline V gene sequence: CDR1 GTSNPN, CDR2 SVGIG (reference sequence). The CDR3 protein is CAWNVRAGMNTETFL.

The CDR3 loop is CASSAVAWVNNEQFF. CDR3 DNA sequence: TGTGCCAGCAGTGCCGTAGCATGGGTAAACAATGAGCAGTTCTTC. This chain links TRBV14 with TRBJ2-1; D call uncertain. Germline CDR1 and CDR2: SGHDN and FVKESK. The CDR3 has 15 amino acids. V was shortened by 6 bases and J by 5 bases, with 17 bases between the two germline ends.

Notes on this clonotype: A read error may account for a junction end that differs from germline. This CDR3 reads CASSSSRGPASGQEAQYF. Here the CDR3 DNA reads TGCGCCAGCAGCTCTTCAAGAGGCCCCGCTAGCGGCCAAGAGGCCCAATACTTC. The genes are TRBV4-1 and TRBJ2-5; TRBD2 matches at 7 bases. The CDR3 has 18 residues. Germline V gene data show CDR1 as MGHRA and CDR2 as YSYEKL.

On this clonotype itself: At one of its ends the junction is not consistent with the germline gene, which may arise from a read error. The rearrangement links TRBV6-5 to TRBJ1-2; TRBD1 agrees at 8 bases. Germline V gene lookup returns CDR1 MNHEY and CDR2 SVGAGI. The CDR3 has 11 residues. The chain's CDR3 is CASSVGTGYTF. The CDR3 coding sequence is TGTGCCAGCAGTGTCGGGACAGGCTACACATTC.

V and J are TRBV12-3 or TRBV12-4 and TRBJ2-7; D not certain. This CDR3 comprises 13 residues. Trimming removed 6 bases at V and 6 bases at J, with 15 bases between. The CDR3 sequence: CASSVKWKPEQYF. In DNA form, the CDR3 reads TGTGCCAGCAGCGTGAAATGGAAGCCCGAGCAGTACTTC.

The chain has TRBV5-5 and TRBJ1-2; a weak D match, TRBD1 (5 bases). Trimming shortened V by 9 bases and J by 7 bases, and 19 bases separated the two germline ends. From germline, CDR1 is SGHKS and CDR2 YYEKEE (reference sequence). The CDR3 is made up of 13 amino acids. The DNA of the CDR3 is TGTGCCACCAGGGTCCCGGGACCTTCTGGCTACACCTTC. Translating gives CATRVPGPSGYTF.

Points on this clonotype: A read error may account for a junction end that differs from germline. The genes are TRBV29-1 and TRBJ2-2; 8 nucleotides agree with TRBD2. From germline, CDR1 is SQVTM and CDR2 ANQGSEA. The CDR3 covers 15 residues. Here the CDR3 DNA reads TGCAGCGTTGAGACTAGCGTGGCGAAAACCGGGGAGCTGTTTTTT. This codes for CSVETSVAKTGELFF.

The V call is TRBV6-2 or TRBV6-3, the J call TRBJ1-1; D is possibly TRBD1 (5 bases). This CDR3 has 14 amino acids. Germline V CDR1 and CDR2: MNHEY, SVGEGT. V was clipped by 2 bases and J by 14 bases, with 21 bases between them. DNA for the CDR3: TGTGCCAGCAGTTACGACCAGGGAAGCACTGTGGCCTTCTTT. This translates into CASSYDQGSTVAFF.

The V gene is TRBV29-1, the J gene TRBJ1-2; D unresolved. Trimming pared 7 bases from V and 8 bases from J, leaving 14 bases between. Germline CDR1 reads SQVTM; CDR2 reads ANQGSEA. This CDR3 region has 11 residues. DNA for the CDR3: TGCAGCGCCCGGTTCGCAAGCGGCTACACCTTC. Its translation: CSARFASGYTF.

The CDR3 DNA sequence: TGCGCCAGCAGCTTGCAGGGGCGTATTGCTGAAGCTTTCTTT. Residues: CASSLQGRIAEAFF. The chain uses TRBV5-1 and TRBJ1-1, with D possibly matching TRBD1 (6 bases). The germline gives CDR1 SGHRS, CDR2 YFSETQ. This CDR3 has 14 residues. Trimming stripped 1 base from V and 6 bases from J, with 13 bases between.

On this clonotype: Its ends do not fully match the called genes, so a read error is possible. The J gene is TRBJ2-7, the V gene TRBV6-1; 11 bases map to TRBD2. Per the germline V gene, CDR1 is MNHNS and CDR2 is SASEGT. The CDR3 sequence is 15 residues long. CDR3 in DNA: TGTGCCAGCAATGAGGGGACTAGCGGTCTCTACGAGCAGAACTTC. Protein product: CASNEGTSGLYEQNF.

Points on this clonotype: One junction end disagrees with the germline gene, perhaps due to a read error. The rearrangement joins TRBV11-3 to TRBJ2-1; 9 nucleotides align to TRBD2. CDR1 is SGHNT and CDR2 is YENEEA in the germline V gene. The CDR3 runs to 16 residues. The CDR3, as DNA: TGTGCCAGCAGCCTCGATAGCGGGGGCGGGCACGATGAGCAATTCTTC. It encodes CASSLDSGGGHDEQFF.

A note on this clonotype: A junction end diverges from the germline sequence, so it may reflect a read error. The gene calls are TRBV5-1 and TRBJ1-1; D ambiguous. Germline values: CDR1 SGHRS, CDR2 YFSETQ. The CDR3 sequence is 15 residues long. This CDR3 is CASSLAGWARTEAFF. The CDR3 nucleotides are TGCGCTAGCAGCTTGGCCGGATGGGCAAGGACTGAAGCTTTCTTT.

Note on this clonotype: A read error may account for a junction end that differs from germline. The genes are TRBV5-6 and TRBJ2-7; TRBD1 agrees at 8 bases. The germline CDR1 and CDR2 sequences are SGHDT and YYEEEE. This CDR3 has 14 residues. In DNA, the CDR3 is TGTGTCAGCAGCTCGCGGACAGGGCCCTACGAACAGTACTTC. Its translation: CVSSSRTGPYEQYF. Filled out from reference TRBV5-6 and TRBJ2-7, the complete variable domain reads DAGVTQSPTHLIKTRGQQVTLRCSPKSGHDTVSWYQQALGQGPQFIFQYYEEEERQRGNFPDRFSGHQFPNYSSELNVNALLLGDSALYLCVSSSRTGPYEQYFGPGTRLTVT.

This clonotype was detected once. V is TRBV11-2 and J is TRBJ2-6; D uncertain. The germline gives CDR1 SGHAT, CDR2 FQNNGV. The CDR3 runs to 15 residues. The CDR3 here is CTTQWPRFGANVLTF. CDR3 in DNA: TGTACCACCCAGTGGCCGCGCTTTGGGGCCAACGTCCTGACTTTC.

A word on this clonotype: Germline and junction disagree at one end, which may indicate a read error. The rearrangement links TRBV5-4 to TRBJ2-5; a weak D match, TRBD1 (5 bases). From germline, CDR1 is SGHNT and CDR2 YYREEE (reference sequence). The CDR3 is 12 residues long. This CDR3 reads CASSTDKETQYF. The CDR3 DNA reads as TGTGCCAGCAGTACGGACAAAGAGACCCAATACTTC.